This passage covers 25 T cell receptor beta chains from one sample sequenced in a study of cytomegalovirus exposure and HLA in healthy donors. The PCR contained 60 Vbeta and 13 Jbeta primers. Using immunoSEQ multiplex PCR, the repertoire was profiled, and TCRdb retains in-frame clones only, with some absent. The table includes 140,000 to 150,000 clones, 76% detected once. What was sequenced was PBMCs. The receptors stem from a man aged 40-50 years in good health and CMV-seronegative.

DNA of the CDR3: TGTGCCAGCAGTCCCGGGCGGGAGGTCGTCGGGGAGCTGTTTTTT. Its translation: CASSPGREVVGELFF. The V gene is TRBV7-7, the J gene TRBJ2-2; 8 nucleotides line up with TRBD2. Germline trimming cut 6 bases from V and 7 bases from J; bases unmatched to any gene: 10. Germline assignment: CDR1 SSHAT and CDR2 FNYEAQ (reference sequence). The CDR3 has 15 residues.

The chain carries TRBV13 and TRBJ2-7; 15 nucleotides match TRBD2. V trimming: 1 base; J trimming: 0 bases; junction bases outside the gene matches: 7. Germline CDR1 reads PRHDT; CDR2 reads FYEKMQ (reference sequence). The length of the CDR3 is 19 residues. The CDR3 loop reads CASSLEGLAGGPTSYEQYF. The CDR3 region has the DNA TGTGCCAGCAGCTTAGAAGGACTAGCGGGAGGGCCGACCTCCTACGAGCAGTACTTC.

The CDR3 loop is CASSSSSSGGNEQYF. DNA of the CDR3: TGTGCCAGCTCCTCCTCCTCTAGCGGGGGTAACGAGCAGTACTTC. J is TRBJ2-5 and V is TRBV18; 10 bases align to TRBD2. The J call could be wrong; TRBJ2-7 is a better fit for the DNA end. CDR3 size: 15 residues. Germline V gene sequence: CDR1 KGHSH, CDR2 LQKENI.

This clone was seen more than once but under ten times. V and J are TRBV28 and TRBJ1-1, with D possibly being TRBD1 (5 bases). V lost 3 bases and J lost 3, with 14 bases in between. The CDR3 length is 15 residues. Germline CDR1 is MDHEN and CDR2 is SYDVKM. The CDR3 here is CASSFSAGYYTEAFF. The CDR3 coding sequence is TGTGCCAGCAGTTTCTCGGCAGGGTACTACACTGAAGCTTTCTTT.

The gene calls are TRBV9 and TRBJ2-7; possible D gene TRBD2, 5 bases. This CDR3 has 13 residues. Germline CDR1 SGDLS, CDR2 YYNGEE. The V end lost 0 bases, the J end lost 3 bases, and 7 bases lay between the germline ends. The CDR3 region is CASSVGSDYEQYF. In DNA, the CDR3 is TGTGCCAGCAGCGTAGGTAGCGACTACGAGCAGTACTTC.

CDR3 in amino acids: CASSQGDRTNEKLFF. The CDR3 coding sequence is TGTGCCAGCAGCCAAGGGGACAGGACTAATGAAAAACTGTTTTTT. The V and J genes are TRBV14 and TRBJ1-4, with 8 bases lining up with TRBD1. Germline CDR1 is SGHDN and CDR2 is FVKESK. The CDR3 loop spans 15 amino acids. V was pared by 1 base and J by 2 bases, with 0 bases of the junction left unmatched. The entire variable domain, with the rest obtained from reference TRBV14 and TRBJ1-4, is as follows: EAGVTQFPSHSVIEKGQTVTLRCDPISGHDNLYWYRRVMGKEIKFLLHFVKESKQDESGMPNNRFLAERTGGTYSTLKVQPAELEDSGVYFCASSQGDRTNEKLFFGSGTQLSVL.

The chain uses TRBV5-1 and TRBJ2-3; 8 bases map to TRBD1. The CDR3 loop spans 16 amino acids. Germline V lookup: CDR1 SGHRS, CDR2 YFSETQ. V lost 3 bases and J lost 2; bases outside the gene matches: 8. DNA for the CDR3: TGCGCCAGCAGCTCAGCCGGGACAGGCCTCACAGATACGCAGTATTTT. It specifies CASSSAGTGLTDTQYF.

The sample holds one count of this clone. For the CDR3, the DNA is TGTGCCAGCAGTCAGGCTAAAGGACAGGCACTCTACGAGCAGTACTTC. It specifies CASSQAKGQALYEQYF. The V gene is TRBV6-6, the J gene TRBJ2-7, with 7 bases lining up with TRBD1. Per germline, CDR1 MNHNY and CDR2 SVGAGI (reference sequence). This CDR3 is built from 16 residues. V was clipped by 5 bases and J by 3 bases; unmatched bases: 13.

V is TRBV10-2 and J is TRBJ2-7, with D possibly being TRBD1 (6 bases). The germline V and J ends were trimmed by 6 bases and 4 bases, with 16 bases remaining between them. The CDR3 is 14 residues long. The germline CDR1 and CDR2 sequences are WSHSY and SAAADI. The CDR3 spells CASSSSGDIYEQYF. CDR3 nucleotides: TGCGCCAGCAGCTCTTCCGGGGACATATACGAGCAGTACTTC.

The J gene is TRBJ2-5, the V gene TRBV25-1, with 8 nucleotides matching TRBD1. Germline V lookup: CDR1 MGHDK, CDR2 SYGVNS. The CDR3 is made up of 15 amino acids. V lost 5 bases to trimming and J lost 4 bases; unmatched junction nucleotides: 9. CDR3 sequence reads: CASSWRTGGGETQYF. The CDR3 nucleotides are TGTGCCAGCAGTTGGCGAACAGGGGGTGGAGAGACCCAGTACTTC.

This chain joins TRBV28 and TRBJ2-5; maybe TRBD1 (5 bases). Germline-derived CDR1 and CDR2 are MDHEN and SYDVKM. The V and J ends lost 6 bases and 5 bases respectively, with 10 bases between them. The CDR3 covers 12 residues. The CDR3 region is CASRGVRETQYF. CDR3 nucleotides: TGTGCCAGCAGAGGGGTTCGGGAGACCCAGTACTTC.

CDR3 DNA: TGTGCCTGGAGTCACGGGGGGCCCAGCCTGATGGAAAAACTGTTTTTT. Amino acid sequence: CAWSHGGPSLMEKLFF. The rearrangement joins TRBV30 to TRBJ1-4; tentatively, D is TRBD1 (6 bases). V lost 2 bases, J lost 8 bases, and 21 bases lay in between. Germline V gene lookup returns CDR1 GTSNPN and CDR2 SVGIG (reference sequence). This CDR3 is 16 amino acids long.

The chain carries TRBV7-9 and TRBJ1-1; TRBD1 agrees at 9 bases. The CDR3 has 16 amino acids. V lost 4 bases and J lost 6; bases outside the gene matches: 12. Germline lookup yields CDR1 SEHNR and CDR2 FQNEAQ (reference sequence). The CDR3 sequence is CASSYTQGAPVPEAFF. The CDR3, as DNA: TGTGCCAGCAGCTACACACAGGGGGCGCCGGTGCCTGAAGCTTTCTTT.

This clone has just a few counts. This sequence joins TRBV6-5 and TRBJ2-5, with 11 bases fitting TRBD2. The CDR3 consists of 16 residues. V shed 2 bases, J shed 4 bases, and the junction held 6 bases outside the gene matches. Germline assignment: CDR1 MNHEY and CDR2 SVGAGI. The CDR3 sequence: CASSYELAGGRETQYF. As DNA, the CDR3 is TGTGCCAGCAGTTACGAGTTAGCGGGAGGGAGAGAGACCCAGTACTTC.

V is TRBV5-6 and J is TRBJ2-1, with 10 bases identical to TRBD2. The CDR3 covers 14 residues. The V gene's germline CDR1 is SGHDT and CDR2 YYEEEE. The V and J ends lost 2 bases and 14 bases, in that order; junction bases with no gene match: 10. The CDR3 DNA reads TGTGCCAGCAGCTTCTTGACTAGCGGGCCGGGGGAGTTCTTC. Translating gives CASSFLTSGPGEFF.

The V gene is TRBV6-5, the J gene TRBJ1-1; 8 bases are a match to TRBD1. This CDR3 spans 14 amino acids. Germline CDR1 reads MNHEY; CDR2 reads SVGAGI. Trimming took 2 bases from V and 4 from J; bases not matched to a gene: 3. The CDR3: CASSYTDRVTEAFF. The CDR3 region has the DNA TGTGCCAGCAGTTACACGGACAGGGTCACTGAAGCTTTCTTT.

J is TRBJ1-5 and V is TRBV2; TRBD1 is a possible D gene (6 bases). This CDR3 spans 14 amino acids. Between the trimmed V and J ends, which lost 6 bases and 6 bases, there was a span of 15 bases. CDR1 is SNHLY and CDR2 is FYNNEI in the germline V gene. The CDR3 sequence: CASRLGGQGQPQHF. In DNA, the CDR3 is TGTGCCAGCAGACTCGGGGGGCAAGGTCAGCCCCAGCATTTT.

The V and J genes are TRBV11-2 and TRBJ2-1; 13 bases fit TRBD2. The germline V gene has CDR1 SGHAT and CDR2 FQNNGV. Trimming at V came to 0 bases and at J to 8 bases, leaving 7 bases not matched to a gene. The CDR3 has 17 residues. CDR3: CASSLDGTSGTGDEQFF. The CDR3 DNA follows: TGTGCCAGCAGCTTAGATGGGACTAGCGGGACTGGCGATGAGCAGTTCTTC.

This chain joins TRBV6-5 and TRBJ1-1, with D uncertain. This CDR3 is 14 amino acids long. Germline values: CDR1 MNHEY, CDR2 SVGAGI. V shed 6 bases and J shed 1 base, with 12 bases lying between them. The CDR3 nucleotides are TGTGCCAGCAGATCCCCGGCAGGGAACACTGAAGCTTTCTTT. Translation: CASRSPAGNTEAFF.

CDR3: CSVEGERTGLSYEQYF. CDR3 DNA sequence: TGCAGCGTTGAAGGAGAGCGGACAGGGTTGTCCTACGAGCAGTACTTC. This sequence joins TRBV29-1 and TRBJ2-7, with 8 positions matching TRBD1. Germline-derived CDR1 and CDR2 are SQVTM and ANQGSEA. The trim removed 1 base at V and 1 base at J, leaving 9 bases unmatched. This CDR3 has 16 amino acids.

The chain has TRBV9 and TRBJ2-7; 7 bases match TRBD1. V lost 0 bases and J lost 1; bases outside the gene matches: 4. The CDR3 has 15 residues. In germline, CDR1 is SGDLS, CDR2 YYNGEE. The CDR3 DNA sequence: TGTGCCAGCAGCGTAGGGGTGGACAGGTCCTACGAGCAGTACTTC. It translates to CASSVGVDRSYEQYF.

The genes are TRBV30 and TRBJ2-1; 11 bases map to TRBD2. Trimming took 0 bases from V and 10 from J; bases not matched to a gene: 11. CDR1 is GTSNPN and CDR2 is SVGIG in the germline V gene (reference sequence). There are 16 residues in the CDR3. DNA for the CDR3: TGTGCCTGGAGTGTCCCCGGGACTAGCGGTTTGGGGGAGCAGTTCTTC. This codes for CAWSVPGTSGLGEQFF.

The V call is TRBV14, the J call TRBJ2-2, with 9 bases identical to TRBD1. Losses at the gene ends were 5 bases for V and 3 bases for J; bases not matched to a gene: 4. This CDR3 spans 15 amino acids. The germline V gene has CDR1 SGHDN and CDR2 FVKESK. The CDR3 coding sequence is TGTGCCAGCAGCTCGGGACAGGGACACACCGGGGAGCTGTTTTTT. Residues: CASSSGQGHTGELFF.

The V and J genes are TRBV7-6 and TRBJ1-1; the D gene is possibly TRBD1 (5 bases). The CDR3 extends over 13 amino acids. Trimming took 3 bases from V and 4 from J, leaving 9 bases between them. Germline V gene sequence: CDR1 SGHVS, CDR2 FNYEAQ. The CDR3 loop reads CASSLGGGTEAFF. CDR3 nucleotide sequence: TGTGCCAGCAGCTTGGGGGGTGGCACTGAAGCTTTCTTT. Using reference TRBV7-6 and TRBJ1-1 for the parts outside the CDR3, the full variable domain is GAGVSQSPRYKVTKRGQDVALRCDPISGHVSLYWYRQALGQGPEFLTYFNYEAQQDKSGLPNDRFSAERPEGSISTLTIQRTEQRDSAMYRCASSLGGGTEAFFGQGTRLTVV.

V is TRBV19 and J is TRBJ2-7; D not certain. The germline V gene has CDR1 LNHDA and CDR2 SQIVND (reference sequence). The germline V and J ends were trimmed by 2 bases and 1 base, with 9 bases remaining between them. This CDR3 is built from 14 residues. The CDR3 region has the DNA TGTGCCAGTAGTATAAAGGAGCGTTCCTACGAGCAGTACTTC. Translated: CASSIKERSYEQYF.